Listed here is a single T cell receptor (beta chain). What it binds is unknown. This sample stems from a study of T cell responses to AZD1222 COVID-19 vaccine. Profiled with immunoSEQ multiplex PCR; TCRdb holds only in-frame clones, not every one. The table has fewer than 200,000 clones, approximately 88% seen once; the top ten hold 1.1%. Germline V gene data show CDR1 as LNHDA and CDR2 as SQIVND (reference sequence). CDR3 length: 20 residues. Trimming took 0 bases from V and 2 from J, leaving 25 bases between them. Findings and limits, study-wide: Distributed over spike, vaccine-associated CD4 TCRs predominated at 160-218 and 743-854. The study found Spike-specific TCR breadth and depth rose after two AZD1222 doses. The donor group comprised mostly white British people and more females; the analysis possibly underestimated clonal diversity.

This receptor was taken from an adult who received the AZD1222 COVID-19 vaccine. The chain has TRBV19 and TRBJ1-2; tentatively, D is TRBD1 (5 bases). Material: peripheral blood, obtained 28 days after the second AZD1222 dose. CDR3 sequence: CASSIDLYGRDGQVNYGYTF. In DNA form, the CDR3 reads TGTGCCAGTAGTATAGATCTATACGGCAGGGACGGACAAGTCAACTATGGCTACACCTTC.